The 30 T cell receptor beta chains listed next were all sequenced from one sample in a study of blood T cell repertoires in COVID-19. Data came from immunoSEQ multiplex PCR; TCRdb stores just in-frame clones and leaves some out. The table lists about 130,000 clones, about four fifths of them singletons, with 9.7% in the top ten. The sequencing sample was made of peripheral blood. All receptors derive from a man aged 40-50 years with active or convalescent COVID-19.

This CDR3 reads CASGPLAPTDTQYF. The DNA for the CDR3 is TGTGCTAGTGGTCCCCTAGCTCCAACAGATACGCAGTATTTT. The J gene is TRBJ2-3, the V gene TRBV12-5, with D possibly being TRBD2 (5 bases). Germline V lookup: CDR1 LGHNT, CDR2 FRNRAP. The CDR3 spans 14 residues. The V and J ends lost 5 bases and 3 bases respectively, with 12 bases between them. Variable domain in full (rest from reference TRBV12-5 and TRBJ2-3): DARVTQTPRHKVTEMGQEVTMRCQPILGHNTVFWYRQTMMQGLELLAYFRNRAPLDDSGMPKDRFSAEMPDATLATLKIQPSEPRDSAVYFCASGPLAPTDTQYFGPGTRLTVL.

The chain has TRBV15 and TRBJ2-7; 10 bases are shared with TRBD2. With 0 bases clipped from V and 2 bases from J, the junction kept 13 bases outside the gene matches. Germline V gene data show CDR1 as LNHNV and CDR2 as YYDKDF (reference sequence). The CDR3 has 19 residues. CDR3: CATSRDLRRPSGGTYEQYF. CDR3 sequence (DNA): TGTGCCACCAGCAGAGATCTCAGGCGCCCTAGCGGGGGAACCTACGAGCAGTACTTC.

The V and J genes are TRBV7-9 and TRBJ1-1; 9 bases agree with TRBD1. Germline trimming cut 5 bases from V and 8 bases from J; bases unmatched to any gene: 15. The germline V gene encodes CDR1 SEHNR and CDR2 FQNEAQ (reference sequence). The CDR3 consists of 16 residues. The CDR3 protein is CASSPKTRDRDSEAFF. As DNA, the CDR3 is TGTGCCAGCAGCCCCAAAACCCGGGACAGGGATTCAGAAGCTTTCTTT.

V gene TRBV7-2 combines with J gene TRBJ2-7; 7 bases are a match to TRBD1. CDR1 is SGHTA and CDR2 is FQGNSA in the germline V gene. V shed 5 bases and J 0 bases; nucleotides not matched to a gene: 4. The CDR3 contains 14 residues. CDR3 DNA: TGTGCCAGCAGCCCGACAGGGAGCTCCTACGAGCAGTACTTC. Translation: CASSPTGSSYEQYF.

The chain combines TRBV10-3 with TRBJ2-7, with no clear D. CDR3 length: 12 residues. The V end lost 10 bases, the J end lost 0 bases, and 10 bases lay between the germline ends. Looked up from germline, CDR1 is ENHRY and CDR2 is SYGVKD. In DNA, the CDR3 is TGTGCCACCGCGGCCAGCTCCTACGAGCAGTACTTC. Its translation: CATAASSYEQYF.

This chain connects TRBV3-1 (or the pseudogene TRBV3-2) to TRBJ2-1, with TRBD2 as a possible D gene (6 bases). CDR3 length: 16 amino acids. V lost 0 bases, J lost 0 bases, and 9 bases lay in between. Per the germline V gene, CDR1 is LGHDT and CDR2 is YNNKEL (reference sequence). CDR3 nucleotides: TGTGCCAGCAGCCAAGAGGGCGGGGCCTCCTACAATGAGCAGTTCTTC. It codes for CASSQEGGASYNEQFF.

This chain connects TRBV9 to TRBJ2-5; 7 nucleotides align to TRBD2. CDR1 and CDR2 from the germline V gene are SGDLS and YYNGEE. This CDR3 is 17 amino acids long. V lost 3 bases to trimming and J lost 2 bases; unmatched junction nucleotides: 13. The CDR3 nucleotides read TGTGCCAGCAGCGGGGTCCCGAGAGCGGGGACTCAAGAGACCCAGTACTTC. Protein: CASSGVPRAGTQETQYF.

V and J are TRBV7-8 and TRBJ2-3; 10 nucleotides align to TRBD2. Germline assignment: CDR1 SGHVS and CDR2 FQNEAQ. J was trimmed by 0 bases and V by 5 bases; bases with no gene match: 2. CDR3 length equals 15 residues. The CDR3, as DNA: TGTGCCAGCAGCCAGACTAGCGGGAGCACAGATACGCAGTATTTT. Translating gives CASSQTSGSTDTQYF. The full variable domain, in which reference TRBV7-8 and TRBJ2-3 provide the parts outside the CDR3, is GAGVSQSPRYKVAKRGQDVALRCDPISGHVSLFWYQQALGQGPEFLTYFQNEAQLDKSGLPSDRFFAERPEGSVSTLKIQRTQQEDSAVYLCASSQTSGSTDTQYFGPGTRLTVL.

This chain joins TRBV2 and TRBJ1-5; D remains unclear. The CDR3 extends over 12 amino acids. Trimming shortened V by 3 bases and J by 11 bases, and 11 bases separated the two germline ends. Germline CDR1 reads SNHLY; CDR2 reads FYNNEI. This CDR3 reads CASSDRVTAQHF. The DNA of the CDR3 is TGTGCCAGCAGTGATCGGGTCACGGCCCAGCATTTT.

The chain has TRBV3-1 (or the pseudogene TRBV3-2) and TRBJ1-6; maybe TRBD1 (6 bases). In germline, CDR1 is LGHDT, CDR2 YNNKEL (reference sequence). The V end was cut by 4 bases, the J end by 9 bases, with 10 bases between. The CDR3 sequence is 13 residues long. The CDR3: CASSLPTGSPLHF. The CDR3 DNA follows: TGTGCCAGCAGCCTACCGACAGGTTCACCCCTCCACTTT.

The V and J genes are TRBV24-1 and TRBJ2-3; D perhaps matches TRBD2 (6 bases). V was trimmed by 5 bases and J by 11 bases, leaving 16 bases between them. CDR1 and CDR2 (germline): KGHDR, SFDVKD. CDR3 length equals 13 residues. The CDR3 protein is CATSGEPGGKQYF. The CDR3 bases are TGTGCCACCAGTGGTGAACCTGGGGGGAAGCAGTATTTT.

The rearrangement joins TRBV9 to TRBJ2-3; 9 bases align to TRBD2. The ends lost 3 bases at V and 0 bases at J; junction bases unmatched: 8. The CDR3 sequence is 17 residues long. Germline V gene sequence: CDR1 SGDLS, CDR2 YYNGEE. CDR3 nucleotides: TGTGCCAGCAGCGCCGGATCTAGCGGGGCAAGCACAGATACGCAGTATTTT. It yields the protein CASSAGSSGASTDTQYF.

The rearrangement uses TRBV11-2 and TRBJ2-5, with D maybe TRBD1 (5 bases). Trimming stripped 5 bases from V and 7 bases from J, with 14 bases between. This CDR3 has 13 amino acids. From germline, CDR1 is SGHAT and CDR2 FQNNGV. CDR3 bases: TGTGCCAGCAGCCTAAGGGGAATCGGGACCCAGTACTTC. This encodes CASSLRGIGTQYF.

This clone was seen only once. The chain employs TRBV5-1 and TRBJ2-7, with a tentative D call TRBD2 (5 bases). From germline, CDR1 is SGHRS and CDR2 YFSETQ. V lost 4 bases and J lost 0, with 14 bases in between. This CDR3 spans 15 amino acids. CDR3 bases: TGCGCCAGCAGCCCGGAGGTTCGGAACTCCTACGAGCAGTACTTC. Amino acids: CASSPEVRNSYEQYF.

This clone appeared once. The CDR3 DNA sequence: TGTGCCAGTAGTCCACTAGCGGGGAAAACCGGGGAGCTGTTTTTT. Its translation: CASSPLAGKTGELFF. The chain joins TRBV19 to TRBJ2-2; TRBD2 agrees at 10 bases. The V and J ends lost 5 bases and 5 bases, in that order; junction bases with no gene match: 5. Germline V gives CDR1 LNHDA, CDR2 SQIVND (reference sequence). The CDR3 runs 15 residues.

V gene TRBV28 combines with J gene TRBJ1-5; 8 bases are shared with TRBD1. After removal of 8 bases from V and 5 bases from J, the junction contained 2 bases not matched to a gene. Germline-derived CDR1 and CDR2 are MDHEN and SYDVKM. This CDR3 comprises 12 residues. CDR3 DNA: TGTGCCAGCGGGACAGGCCATCAGCCCCAGCATTTT. Protein sequence: CASGTGHQPQHF.

The J gene is TRBJ2-2, the V gene TRBV18, with TRBD1 matching over 7 bases. The CDR3 is made up of 14 amino acids. V trimming: 6 bases; J trimming: 3 bases; junction bases outside the gene matches: 4. Germline V CDR1 and CDR2: KGHSH, LQKENI. The CDR3 DNA reads TGTGCCAGCTCGTCCGGGACAGACACCGGGGAGCTGTTTTTT. It translates to CASSSGTDTGELFF.

This rearrangement joins TRBV7-3 to TRBJ2-2, with 7 positions matching TRBD2. The CDR3 consists of 16 residues. Germline lookup yields CDR1 SGHTA and CDR2 FQGTGA. Trimming took 4 bases from V and 0 from J; bases not matched to a gene: 5. As DNA, the CDR3 is TGTGCCAGCAGCTCTTCGGGGGGAGCGAACACCGGGGAGCTGTTTTTT. This sequence encodes CASSSSGGANTGELFF.

This chain joins TRBV19 and TRBJ2-1; D may be TRBD1 (6 bases). CDR3 length equals 12 residues. V was cut by 9 bases and J by 4 bases, with 10 bases left in between. Germline assignment: CDR1 LNHDA and CDR2 SQIVND (reference sequence). The CDR3 protein is CASGTLYNEQFF. CDR3 sequence (DNA): TGTGCCAGCGGGACACTTTACAATGAGCAGTTCTTC.

V gene TRBV9 combines with J gene TRBJ2-7; 9 positions agree with TRBD2. This CDR3 contains 15 residues. Germline CDR1 and CDR2: SGDLS and YYNGEE. V shed 0 bases, J shed 7 bases, and the junction held 8 bases outside the gene matches. CDR3 protein: CASSVEASGVWEQYF. The CDR3 DNA is TGTGCCAGCAGCGTAGAGGCTAGCGGGGTATGGGAGCAGTACTTC.

At least ten counts were recorded for this clone. This chain uses TRBV6-6 with TRBJ1-1; the D gene is possibly TRBD1 (5 bases). CDR1 and CDR2 from the germline V gene are MNHNY and SVGAGI (reference sequence). V dropped 4 bases and J dropped 0 bases, with 6 bases sitting between them. This CDR3 has 13 residues. Written as DNA, the CDR3 is TGTGCCAGCAGTTCGACAGTGAACACTGAAGCTTTCTTT. This codes for CASSSTVNTEAFF.

The rearrangement joins TRBV3-1 (or the pseudogene TRBV3-2) to TRBJ2-2; D is undetermined. V lost 4 bases and J 6 bases, leaving 3 bases between the germline ends. This CDR3 spans 11 amino acids. Germline assignment: CDR1 LGHDT and CDR2 YNNKEL (reference sequence). The CDR3 is CASSLAGELFF. The CDR3 region has the DNA TGTGCCAGCAGCCTAGCCGGGGAGCTGTTTTTT.

J is TRBJ2-7 and V is TRBV30, with D possibly TRBD2 on 7 matching bases. CDR3 length: 14 amino acids. CDR1 is GTSNPN and CDR2 is SVGIG in the germline V gene (reference sequence). Trimming left V 2 bases short and J 5 bases short, with 16 bases between. CDR3 in DNA: TGTGCCTGGAGTCGGGGAGGGGGATTCCACGAGCAGTACTTC. Protein sequence: CAWSRGGGFHEQYF.

V gene TRBV7-3 combines with J gene TRBJ2-1; a possible D gene is TRBD2 (7 bases). The CDR3 extends over 18 amino acids. Trimming cost V 1 base and J 0 bases, with 16 bases left between them. Germline V gene sequence: CDR1 SGHTA, CDR2 FQGTGA. CDR3: CASSLKVWGGLSYNEQFF. CDR3 DNA: TGTGCCAGCAGCTTAAAAGTATGGGGGGGCCTCTCCTACAATGAGCAGTTCTTC.

The chain joins TRBV11-2 to TRBJ1-3; D is ambiguous. Trimming shortened V by 3 bases and J by 4 bases, and 7 bases separated the two germline ends. CDR1 and CDR2 (germline): SGHAT, FQNNGV. The CDR3 extends over 13 amino acids. CDR3 amino acids: CASSFKEGNTIYF. The CDR3 coding sequence is TGTGCCAGCAGCTTTAAGGAGGGAAACACCATATATTTT.

The rearrangement joins TRBV6-5 to TRBJ1-1, with 10 bases lining up with TRBD1. V shed 0 bases and J 4 bases; nucleotides not matched to a gene: 5. Looked up from germline, CDR1 is MNHEY and CDR2 is SVGAGI. CDR3 size: 16 residues. The DNA for the CDR3 is TGTGCCAGCAGTTACTCGACAAGGACAGGGGGCACTGAAGCTTTCTTT. It codes for CASSYSTRTGGTEAFF.

The rearrangement uses TRBV6-1 and TRBJ2-3; 9 nucleotides line up with TRBD1. The V gene end was trimmed by 0 bases and the J gene end by 8 bases; junction bases not matched to a gene: 3. Germline values: CDR1 MNHNS, CDR2 SASEGT. CDR3 length: 14 amino acids. The CDR3 coding sequence is TGTGCCAGCAGTGAAGCGGGGACAGGGCGTACGCAGTATTTT. Its translation is CASSEAGTGRTQYF.

The V and J genes are TRBV7-6 and TRBJ2-5, with 8 bases fitting TRBD1. Germline V gives CDR1 SGHVS, CDR2 FNYEAQ. This CDR3 has 17 amino acids. J was trimmed by 5 bases and V by 6 bases; bases with no gene match: 17. The CDR3 coding sequence is TGTGCCAGCAGTCAGAAGGTGGGGGGACAGGCCATTGAGACCCAGTACTTC. Translation gives CASSQKVGGQAIETQYF.

The chain couples TRBV7-2 to TRBJ2-7, with 8 positions matching TRBD1. The CDR3 has 17 residues. Germline loops: CDR1 SGHTA, CDR2 FQGNSA. Unmatched junction bases numbered 11, after V lost 1 base and J lost 3 bases. CDR3 sequence reads: CASSLDPGQGYHYEQYF. As DNA, the CDR3 is TGTGCCAGCAGCTTAGACCCCGGACAGGGTTACCACTACGAGCAGTACTTC.

This chain joins TRBV10-3 and TRBJ1-3; no clear D gene. The CDR3 loop spans 12 amino acids. The germline V gene encodes CDR1 ENHRY and CDR2 SYGVKD. V was cut by 2 bases and J by 5 bases, with 4 bases left in between. The CDR3 sequence is CAISEERNTIYF. The CDR3 DNA is TGTGCCATCAGTGAGGAGAGAAACACCATATATTTT.